This is a list of T cell receptor beta chains from one sample in a study of response to subunit inactivated influenza vaccine. TCRdb called the RT-PCR reads again in MiXCR, with one record for every CDR3 protein. The sample shows some 600,000 distinct CDR3 sequences, roughly 15% of them seen only once. The starting material was PBMCs from blood, obtained roughly 2 weeks before vaccination. Receptors originate from a man between 45 and 60 years old who received an inactivated influenza vaccine. Both conserved end residues are part of each CDR3. D genes are given only for firm matches. Size is omitted from some rows. Given values are once, few, many or a class for expanded clones.

v_gene	j_gene	abundance	d_gene	CDR3nt	CDR3aa
TRBV14	TRBJ1-1	NA	NA	TGTGCCAGCAGCCAAATGTTGAACACTGAAGCTTTCTTT	CASSQMLNTEAFF
TRBV12-3/TRBV12-4	TRBJ1-3	NA	NA	TGTGCCAGCAATTTACAGGGAGCTGGAAACACCATATATTTT	CASNLQGAGNTIYF
TRBV20-1	TRBJ1-6	many	NA	TGCAGTGCTAGATCAGACGGGGCCAGGAGAACTTATAATTCACCCCTCCACTTT	CSARSDGARRTYNSPLHF
TRBV5-1	TRBJ2-5	NA	NA	TGCGCCAGCAGCTTGGCAGTTGATGAGACCCAGTACTTC	CASSLAVDETQYF
TRBV12-3/TRBV12-4	TRBJ1-3	few	NA	TGTGCCAGCAGTTTGGGGAACGGTGGAAACACCATATATTTT	CASSLGNGGNTIYF
TRBV14	TRBJ1-6	NA	NA	TGTGCCAGCAGCCAAGACAGGGTATCACCCCTCCACTTT	CASSQDRVSPLHF
TRBV6-2/TRBV6-3	TRBJ2-7	once	NA	TGTGCCAGCAGCAGCGTGGGCCGCTTGACGGGAGAGTCCTACGAGCAGTACTTC	CASSSVGRLTGESYEQYF
TRBV6-2/TRBV6-3	TRBJ2-3	few	TRBD1	TGTGCCAGCCAAAGGGACAGTGGAGATACGCAGTATTTT	CASQRDSGDTQYF
TRBV3-1	TRBJ2-1	few	TRBD2	TGTGCCAGCAGCCAAGAAAGACTAGCGGGAGGCCGAGGCAATGAGCAGTTCTTC	CASSQERLAGGRGNEQFF
TRBV10-3	TRBJ1-3	few	NA	TGTGCCATCGGCCGAGCGGGAAACACCATATATTTT	CAIGRAGNTIYF
TRBV4-3	TRBJ2-1	NA	NA	TGCGCCAGCAGCCAAGGGGCGTATGAGCAGTTCTTC	CASSQGAYEQFF
TRBV10-3	TRBJ2-3	few	NA	TGTGCCATCAGCACCGGGGGACCCACCCCGGAGGATACGCAGTATTTT	CAISTGGPTPEDTQYF
TRBV7-8	TRBJ1-6	NA	TRBD1	TGTGCCAGCAGCTTAACTGTTGTCAGGGGGTTCTATAATTCACCCCTCCACTTT	CASSLTVVRGFYNSPLHF
TRBV6-1	TRBJ2-7	few	TRBD2	TGTGCCAGCAGGAATCCAGGGACTAGCGGATACGAGCAGTACTTC	CASRNPGTSGYEQYF
TRBV28	TRBJ2-1	few	NA	TGTGCCAGCAGTTTGACTTGGTTGGTCGACAATGAGCAGTTCTTC	CASSLTWLVDNEQFF
TRBV5-1	TRBJ2-5	few	TRBD2	TGCGCCAGCAGCTGGACCGGGACTAGCAAAGAGACCCAGTACTTC	CASSWTGTSKETQYF
TRBV4-3	TRBJ2-2	many	NA	TGCGCCAGCAGCCAAGCTCTCTACAGTGGGGGGGAGCTGTTTTTT	CASSQALYSGGELFF
TRBV7-9	TRBJ2-1	many	NA	TGTGCCAGCAGCTTAGGATCGTCGGCTAGCGCTATTAATGAGCAGTTCTTC	CASSLGSSASAINEQFF
TRBV20-1	TRBJ2-1	many	NA	TGCAGTGCTAGGGGCTATCTCAATGAGCAGTTCTTC	CSARGYLNEQFF
TRBV18	TRBJ2-7	NA	NA	TGTGCCAGCTCAGGAGGGCAGGCCCTCTCCTACGAGCAGTACTTC	CASSGGQALSYEQYF
TRBV27	TRBJ1-4	few	TRBD1	TGTGCCAGCAGTCCCCGGGACAGGGGCGGAAAACTGTTTTTT	CASSPRDRGGKLFF
TRBV7-9	TRBJ1-1	few	TRBD1	TGTGCCAGCAGCCAAAGGGACAGTGAAGCTTTCTTT	CASSQRDSEAFF
TRBV11-2	TRBJ2-5	NA	TRBD1	TGTGCCAGCAGCTTATATTACCGGGACAGCGTTCCCTCAGGGACCCAGTACTTC	CASSLYYRDSVPSGTQYF
TRBV7-9	TRBJ2-1	NA	TRBD2	TGTGCCAGCAGCCTAGCGGGGGGCCCCTACTATTACAATGAGCAGTTCTTC	CASSLAGGPYYYNEQFF
TRBV30	TRBJ1-5	few	NA	TGTGCCTGGAGTACAGGGATAGGCAATCAGCCCCAGCATTTT	CAWSTGIGNQPQHF
TRBV5-1	TRBJ2-3	many	NA	TGCGCCAGCAGCTTGGGAGGGAGATCCACAGATACGCAGTATTTT	CASSLGGRSTDTQYF
TRBV5-6	TRBJ2-5	NA	TRBD2	TGTGCCAGCAGCCAATCTAGCGGGCAAGAGACCCAGTACTTC	CASSQSSGQETQYF
TRBV3-1	TRBJ2-2	few	NA	TGTGCCAGCAGCCAGGAATACACCGGGGAGCTGTTTTTT	CASSQEYTGELFF
TRBV10-3	TRBJ2-3	many	TRBD1	TGTGCCATCAGTCCACAGACAGGGGCAGATACGCAGTATTTT	CAISPQTGADTQYF
TRBV7-9	TRBJ2-7	NA	NA	TGTGCCAGCAGCTCGCTGCCACAGGGCTACGAGCAGTACTTC	CASSSLPQGYEQYF
TRBV2	TRBJ1-2	few	NA	TGTGCCAGCGGAGGGAGGGATCGGCGGGGCTACACCTTC	CASGGRDRRGYTF
TRBV5-1	TRBJ1-4	many	NA	TGCGCCAGCAGCTTGGAGAATACCGGGAGTGAAAAACTGTTTTTT	CASSLENTGSEKLFF
TRBV4-2	TRBJ1-4	few	NA	TGTGCCAGCAGCCAGGGACCCGGTTTGGGTAATGAAAAACTGTTTTTT	CASSQGPGLGNEKLFF
TRBV12-3/TRBV12-4	TRBJ2-7	few	TRBD2	TGTGCCAGCAGTCCCTCGAGCGGGGGCCACGAGCAGTACTTC	CASSPSSGGHEQYF
TRBV10-3	TRBJ1-5	NA	NA	TGTGCCATCAGTGGCCCCAATCAGCCCCAGCATTTT	CAISGPNQPQHF
TRBV28	TRBJ1-5	many	TRBD1	TGTGCCAGCAGCATAACAACGACAGGGCGCAATCAGCCCCAGCATTTT	CASSITTTGRNQPQHF
TRBV4-2	TRBJ2-1	few	TRBD2	TGTGCCAGCAGCCAAGACGGTGCCAGCGGGGGGGCCTTGGATGAGCAGTTCTTC	CASSQDGASGGALDEQFF
TRBV20-1	TRBJ2-3	few	TRBD2	TGCAGTGCTAACCCTGGGGTGGCACTAGCGGGGCCAGATACGCAGTATTTT	CSANPGVALAGPDTQYF
TRBV29-1	TRBJ2-3	NA	TRBD2	TGCAGCGCCCGAAAGGAGCGGGGGGGCGGGGCAGATACGCAGTATTTT	CSARKERGGGADTQYF
TRBV29-1	TRBJ2-3	many	TRBD2	TGCAGCGTCGCCGGGACTAGCGGGGACACAGATACGCAGTATTTT	CSVAGTSGDTDTQYF
TRBV5-6	TRBJ1-6	few	NA	TGTGCCAGCACCCTGGGGCAGGTTAATTCACCCCTCCACTTT	CASTLGQVNSPLHF
TRBV4-3	TRBJ2-5	many	TRBD1	TGCGCCAGCAGCCAAGGGGCAGGGGGAGAGGAGACCCAGTACTTC	CASSQGAGGEETQYF
TRBV29-1	TRBJ2-1	NA	TRBD2	TGCAGCGTTAGCCCCGGGACTAGCGGGGGCAATGAGCAGTTCTTC	CSVSPGTSGGNEQFF
TRBV20-1	TRBJ1-3	NA	NA	TGCAGTGCTAGTAAAGGGACTGGAAACACCATATATTTT	CSASKGTGNTIYF
TRBV7-2	TRBJ2-1	NA	NA	TGTGCCAGCAGCGCGACCCCCTCGGTCTACAATGAGCAGTTCTTC	CASSATPSVYNEQFF
TRBV3-1	TRBJ2-3	NA	TRBD2	TGTGCCAGCAGCCAAGGGTATCCGGGACTAGCGGGAGTCACGCAGTATTTT	CASSQGYPGLAGVTQYF
TRBV6-5	TRBJ2-7	few	TRBD1	TGTGCCAGCAGTTACAGCGGGACAGGGATCTACGAGCAGTACTTC	CASSYSGTGIYEQYF
TRBV28	TRBJ2-6	few	NA	TGTGCCAGCAGTTCAACCGGGCCGCCTGGTGGGGCCAACGTCCTGACTTTC	CASSSTGPPGGANVLTF
TRBV4-3	TRBJ2-3	few	TRBD2	TGCGCCAGCAGCCAAGGACTGCGGGAGAATTCAGATACGCAGTATTTT	CASSQGLRENSDTQYF
TRBV7-3	TRBJ2-2	few	NA	TGTGCCAGCAGCTTAATTTCCGACACCGGGGAGCTGTTTTTT	CASSLISDTGELFF
TRBV10-3	TRBJ2-7	few	NA	TGTGCCATCAGTCGGACTAAAAGTGGCGAGCAGTACTTC	CAISRTKSGEQYF
TRBV7-2	TRBJ2-3	many	NA	TGTGCCAGCAGCTTAGCAGGGGGCTCGCGGGGGGTTTTTAATACGCAGTATTTT	CASSLAGGSRGVFNTQYF
TRBV4-1	TRBJ1-2	many	NA	TGCGCCAGCAGCCAAGATCCCGCCCCGGGAAACTATGGCTACACCTTC	CASSQDPAPGNYGYTF
TRBV28	TRBJ2-7	few	NA	TGTGCCAGCGGCGGGGTAGACTACTCCTACGAGCAGTACTTC	CASGGVDYSYEQYF
TRBV5-1	TRBJ1-3	NA	TRBD1	TGCGCCAGCAGCTTAGCCGGGACAGGTTACGGAAACACCATATATTTT	CASSLAGTGYGNTIYF
TRBV9	TRBJ1-5	NA	NA	TGTGCCAGCAGCGTAGATGGGGTGGATCAGCCCCAGCATTTT	CASSVDGVDQPQHF
TRBV3-1	TRBJ1-6	many	TRBD1	TGTGCCAGCAGTCGACAGGGGAATTCACCCCTCCACTTT	CASSRQGNSPLHF
TRBV29-1	TRBJ2-1	many	NA	TGCAGCGTTGGGTTGACTAGTACGGTTGAGCAGTTCTTC	CSVGLTSTVEQFF
TRBV30	TRBJ1-1	NA	NA	TGTGCCTGGAGTGTACGTCTTTGGGACACTGAAGCTTTCTTT	CAWSVRLWDTEAFF
TRBV29-1	TRBJ2-1	NA	NA	TGCAGCGTTGAAGCTAGCGTCAATGAGCAGTTCTTC	CSVEASVNEQFF